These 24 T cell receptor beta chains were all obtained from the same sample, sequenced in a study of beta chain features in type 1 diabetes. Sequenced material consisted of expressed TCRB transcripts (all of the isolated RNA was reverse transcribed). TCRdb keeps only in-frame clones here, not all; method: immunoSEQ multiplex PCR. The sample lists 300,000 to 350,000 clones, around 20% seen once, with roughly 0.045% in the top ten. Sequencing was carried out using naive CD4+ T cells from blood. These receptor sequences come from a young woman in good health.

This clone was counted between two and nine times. The CDR3 sequence: CASSLYGTEAFF. The CDR3, as DNA: TGTGCCAGCAGCTTATACGGCACTGAAGCTTTCTTT. The chain recombines TRBV7-8 with TRBJ1-1; D ambiguous. CDR1 and CDR2 from the germline V gene are SGHVS and FQNEAQ. This CDR3 spans 12 amino acids. The V and J ends lost 2 bases and 4 bases respectively, with 5 bases between them.

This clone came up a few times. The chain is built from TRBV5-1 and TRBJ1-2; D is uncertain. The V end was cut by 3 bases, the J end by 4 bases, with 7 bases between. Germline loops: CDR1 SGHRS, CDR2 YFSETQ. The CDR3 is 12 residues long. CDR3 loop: CASSSSIYGYTF. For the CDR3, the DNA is TGCGCCAGCAGCTCATCTATCTATGGCTACACCTTC.

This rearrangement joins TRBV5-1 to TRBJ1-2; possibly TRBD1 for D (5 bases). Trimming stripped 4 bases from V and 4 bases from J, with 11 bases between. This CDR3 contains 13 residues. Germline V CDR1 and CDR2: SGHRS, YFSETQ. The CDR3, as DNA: TGCGCCAGCAGCACCAGCGACAGCTATGGCTACACCTTC. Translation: CASSTSDSYGYTF.

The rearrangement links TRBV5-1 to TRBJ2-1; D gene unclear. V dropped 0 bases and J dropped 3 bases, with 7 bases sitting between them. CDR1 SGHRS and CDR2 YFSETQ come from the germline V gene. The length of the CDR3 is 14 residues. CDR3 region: CASSLEPSYNEQFF. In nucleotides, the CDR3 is TGCGCCAGCAGCTTGGAACCTAGCTACAATGAGCAGTTCTTC.

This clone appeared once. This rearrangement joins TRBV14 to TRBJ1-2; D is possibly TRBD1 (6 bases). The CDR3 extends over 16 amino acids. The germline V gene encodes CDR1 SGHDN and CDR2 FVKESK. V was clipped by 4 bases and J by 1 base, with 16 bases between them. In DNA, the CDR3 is TGTGCCAGCAGCCCCCTGGACAGTCCTCGTAACTATGGCTACACCTTC. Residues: CASSPLDSPRNYGYTF.

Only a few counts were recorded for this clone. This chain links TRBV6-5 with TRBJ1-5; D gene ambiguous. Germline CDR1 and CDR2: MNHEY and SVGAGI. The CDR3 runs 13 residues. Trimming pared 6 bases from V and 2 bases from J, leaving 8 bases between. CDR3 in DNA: TGTGCCAGCAGGAGCGGTGGCAATCAGCCCCAGCATTTT. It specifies CASRSGGNQPQHF.

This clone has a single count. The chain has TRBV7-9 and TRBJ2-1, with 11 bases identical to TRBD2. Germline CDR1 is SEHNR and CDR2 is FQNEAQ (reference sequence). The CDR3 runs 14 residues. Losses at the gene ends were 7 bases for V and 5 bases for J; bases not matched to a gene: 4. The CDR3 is CASTLTSGNNEQFF. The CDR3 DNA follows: TGTGCCAGCACCCTGACTAGCGGGAACAATGAGCAGTTCTTC.

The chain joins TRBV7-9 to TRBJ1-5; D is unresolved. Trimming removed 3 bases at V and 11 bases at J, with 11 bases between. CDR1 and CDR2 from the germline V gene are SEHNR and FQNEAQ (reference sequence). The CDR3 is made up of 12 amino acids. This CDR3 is CASSFIGGTQHF. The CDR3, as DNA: TGTGCCAGCAGCTTTATTGGCGGGACCCAGCATTTT.

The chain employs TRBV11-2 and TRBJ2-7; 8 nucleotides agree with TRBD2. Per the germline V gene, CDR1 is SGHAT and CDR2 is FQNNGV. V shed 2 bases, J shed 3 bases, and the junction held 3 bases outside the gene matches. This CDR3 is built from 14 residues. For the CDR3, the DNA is TGTGCCAGCAGCTTAACTGCGGGAGGCTACGAGCAGTACTTC. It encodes CASSLTAGGYEQYF.

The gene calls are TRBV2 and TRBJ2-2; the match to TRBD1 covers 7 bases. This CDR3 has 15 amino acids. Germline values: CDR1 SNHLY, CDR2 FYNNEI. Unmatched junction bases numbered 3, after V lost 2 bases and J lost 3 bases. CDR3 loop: CASSENRGYTGELFF. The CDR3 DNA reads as TGTGCCAGCAGTGAAAACAGGGGATACACCGGGGAGCTGTTTTTT.

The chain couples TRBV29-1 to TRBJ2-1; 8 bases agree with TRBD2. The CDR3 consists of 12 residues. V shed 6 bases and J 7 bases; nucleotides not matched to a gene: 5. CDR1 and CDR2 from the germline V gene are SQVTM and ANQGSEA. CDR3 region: CSVGTSTNEQFF. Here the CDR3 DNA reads TGCAGCGTCGGGACTAGTACAAATGAGCAGTTCTTC.

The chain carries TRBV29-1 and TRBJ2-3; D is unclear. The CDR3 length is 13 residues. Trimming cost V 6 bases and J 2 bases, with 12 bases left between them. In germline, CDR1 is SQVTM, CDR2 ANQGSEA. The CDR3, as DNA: TGCAGCGTAGAGAGTCACCTCACAGATACGCAGTATTTT. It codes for CSVESHLTDTQYF.

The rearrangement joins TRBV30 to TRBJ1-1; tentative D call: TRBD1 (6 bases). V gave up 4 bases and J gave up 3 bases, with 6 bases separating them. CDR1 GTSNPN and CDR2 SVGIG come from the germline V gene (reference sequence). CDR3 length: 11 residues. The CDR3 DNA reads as TGTGCCTGGACAGGGGACACTGAAGCTTTCTTT. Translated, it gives CAWTGDTEAFF.

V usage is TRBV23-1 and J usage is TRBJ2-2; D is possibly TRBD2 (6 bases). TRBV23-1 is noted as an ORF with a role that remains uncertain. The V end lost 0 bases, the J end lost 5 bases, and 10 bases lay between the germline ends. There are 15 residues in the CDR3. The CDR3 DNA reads TGCGCCAGCAGTCAATCGGCCGGACTAACCGGGGAGCTGTTTTTT. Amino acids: CASSQSAGLTGELFF.

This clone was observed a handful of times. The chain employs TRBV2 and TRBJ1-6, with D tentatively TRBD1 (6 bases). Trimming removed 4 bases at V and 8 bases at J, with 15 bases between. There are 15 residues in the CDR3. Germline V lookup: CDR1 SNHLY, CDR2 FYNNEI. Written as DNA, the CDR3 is TGTGCCAGCAGTGGCCTTTTGGGGGCTGATTCACCCCTCCACTTT. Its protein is CASSGLLGADSPLHF.

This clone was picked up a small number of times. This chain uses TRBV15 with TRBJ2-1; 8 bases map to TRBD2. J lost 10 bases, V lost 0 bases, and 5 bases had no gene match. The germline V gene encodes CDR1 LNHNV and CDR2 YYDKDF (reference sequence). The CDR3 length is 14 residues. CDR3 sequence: CATSRDLGGGEQFF. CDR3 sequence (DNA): TGTGCCACCAGCAGAGACCTCGGCGGGGGGGAGCAGTTCTTC. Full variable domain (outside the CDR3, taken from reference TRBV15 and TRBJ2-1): DAMVIQNPRYQVTQFGKPVTLSCSQTLNHNVMYWYQQKSSQAPKLLFHYYDKDFNNEADTPDNFQSRRPNTSFCFLDIRSPGLGDTAMYLCATSRDLGGGEQFFGPGTRLTVL.

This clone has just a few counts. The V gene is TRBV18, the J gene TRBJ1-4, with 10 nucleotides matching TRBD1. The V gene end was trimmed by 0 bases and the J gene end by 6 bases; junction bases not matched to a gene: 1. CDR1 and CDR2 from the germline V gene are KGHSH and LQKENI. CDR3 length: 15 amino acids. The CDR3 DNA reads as TGTGCCAGCTCACCACCGGGACAGGGGTATGAAAAACTGTTTTTT. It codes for CASSPPGQGYEKLFF. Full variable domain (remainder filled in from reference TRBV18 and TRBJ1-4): NAGVMQNPRHLVRRRGQEARLRCSPMKGHSHVYWYRQLPEEGLKFMVYLQKENIIDESGMPKERFSAEFPKEGPSILRIQQVVRGDSAAYFCASSPPGQGYEKLFFGSGTQLSVL.

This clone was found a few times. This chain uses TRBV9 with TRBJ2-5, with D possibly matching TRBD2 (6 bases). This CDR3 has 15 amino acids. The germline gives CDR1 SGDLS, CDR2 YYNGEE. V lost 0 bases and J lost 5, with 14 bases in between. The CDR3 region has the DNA TGTGCCAGCAGCGTAGGGACGGGAGAGGGGGAGACCCAGTACTTC. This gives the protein CASSVGTGEGETQYF. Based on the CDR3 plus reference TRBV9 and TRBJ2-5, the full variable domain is DSGVTQTPKHLITATGQRVTLRCSPRSGDLSVYWYQQSLDQGLQFLIQYYNGEERAKGNILERFSAQQFPDLHSELNLSSLELGDSALYFCASSVGTGEGETQYFGPGTRLLVL.

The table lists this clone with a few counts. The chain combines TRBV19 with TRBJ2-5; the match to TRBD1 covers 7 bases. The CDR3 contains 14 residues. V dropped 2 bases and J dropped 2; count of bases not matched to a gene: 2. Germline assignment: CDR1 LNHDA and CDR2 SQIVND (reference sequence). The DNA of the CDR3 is TGTGCCAGTAGTATAAGGACAGGTCAAGAGACCCAGTACTTC. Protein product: CASSIRTGQETQYF.

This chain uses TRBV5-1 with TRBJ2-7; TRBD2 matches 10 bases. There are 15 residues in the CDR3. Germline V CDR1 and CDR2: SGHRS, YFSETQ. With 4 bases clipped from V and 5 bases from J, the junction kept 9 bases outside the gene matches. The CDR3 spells CASSLAGVVGNEQYF. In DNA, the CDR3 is TGCGCCAGCAGCCTAGCGGGAGTAGTTGGGAACGAGCAGTACTTC.

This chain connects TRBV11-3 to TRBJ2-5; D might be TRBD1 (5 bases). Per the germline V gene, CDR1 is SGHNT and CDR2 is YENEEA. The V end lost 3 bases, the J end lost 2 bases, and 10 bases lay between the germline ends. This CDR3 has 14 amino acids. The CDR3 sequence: CASSFQGIQETQYF. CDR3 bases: TGTGCCAGCAGCTTCCAGGGTATTCAAGAGACCCAGTACTTC. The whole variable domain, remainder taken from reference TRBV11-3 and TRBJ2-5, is EAGVVQSPRYKIIEKKQPVAFWCNPISGHNTLYWYLQNLGQGPELLIRYENEEAVDDSQLPKDRFSAERLKGVDSTLKIQPAELGDSAVYLCASSFQGIQETQYFGPGTRLLVL.

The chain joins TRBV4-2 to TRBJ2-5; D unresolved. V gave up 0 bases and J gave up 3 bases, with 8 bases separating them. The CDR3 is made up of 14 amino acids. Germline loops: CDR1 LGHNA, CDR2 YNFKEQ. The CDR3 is CASSQDFLEETQYF. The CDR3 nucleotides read TGTGCCAGCAGCCAAGATTTCCTAGAAGAGACCCAGTACTTC.

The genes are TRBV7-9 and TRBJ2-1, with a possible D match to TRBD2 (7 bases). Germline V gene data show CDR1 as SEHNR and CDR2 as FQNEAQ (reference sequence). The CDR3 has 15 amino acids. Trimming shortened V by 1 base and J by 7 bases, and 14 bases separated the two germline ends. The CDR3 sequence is CASSLVSGGQNEQFF. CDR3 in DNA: TGTGCCAGCAGCTTAGTGTCGGGGGGCCAGAATGAGCAGTTCTTC.

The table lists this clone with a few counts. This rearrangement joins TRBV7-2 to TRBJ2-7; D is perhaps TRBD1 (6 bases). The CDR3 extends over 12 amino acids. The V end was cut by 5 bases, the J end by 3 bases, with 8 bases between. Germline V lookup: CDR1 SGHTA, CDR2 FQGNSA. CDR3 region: CASSIQGYEQYF. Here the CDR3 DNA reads TGTGCCAGCAGCATACAGGGCTACGAGCAGTACTTC.